The 20 T cell receptor beta chains below come from one sample, sequenced in a study of identical twins (dated by TCRdb to the mid-2010s). The method was 5' RACE. These reads were obtained on an Illumina HiSeq 2000. TCRdb trimmed public reads at Q25 via fastp, called clones via MiXCR and kept in-frame beta chains. Duplicate CDR3 protein sequences are folded into a single record with the most common DNA and genes. This sample holds 200,000 to 250,000 distinct CDR3 sequences; 6% to 7% were observed only once. 13% to 15% of the sample comes from the top ten. These data were also filed under a second study, of T cells expressing NK-cell markers.

Sequenced sample: CD8+ T cells sorted from blood. Receptors originate from a young woman in good health.

This clonotype was seen a handful of times. V gene TRBV10-3 combines with J gene TRBJ2-7, with 8 bases aligning to TRBD1. Trimming removed 6 bases from V and 6 bases from J; junction bases left unmatched: 7. The CDR3 is 13 amino acids. From germline, CDR1 is ENHRY and CDR2 SYGVKD. In DNA, the CDR3 is TGTGCCATCAGCGCTGGACAGGGCTCCGAGCAGTACTTC. Amino acids: CAISAGQGSEQYF.

Ten or more counts support this clonotype. V is TRBV6-1 and J is TRBJ2-1, with TRBD2 as a possible D gene (5 bases). V lost 5 bases to trimming and J lost 1 base, with 12 bases between them. Germline CDR1 is MNHNS and CDR2 is SASEGT. The CDR3 sequence is 15 residues long. The CDR3 nucleotides are TGTGCCAGCAGTCTCGCCGGGGATTCCTACAATGAGCAGTTCTTC. This sequence encodes CASSLAGDSYNEQFF.

The chain employs TRBV5-1 and TRBJ2-7, with TRBD2 matching 10 bases. Trimming removed 6 bases from V and 4 bases from J; junction bases left unmatched: 4. The CDR3 has 13 amino acids. Germline assignment: CDR1 SGHRS and CDR2 YFSETQ. The CDR3 is CASKAGGPYEQYF. For the CDR3, the DNA is TGCGCCAGCAAAGCGGGAGGGCCGTACGAGCAGTACTTC.

This clonotype was found many times. J is TRBJ2-3 and V is TRBV7-7; D is possibly TRBD2 (6 bases). The CDR3 consists of 14 residues. V lost 6 bases, J lost 2 bases, and 12 bases lay in between. Germline V CDR1 and CDR2: SSHAT, FNYEAQ (reference sequence). CDR3 nucleotides: TGTGCCAGCAGTTACGGGACTCCCACAGATACGCAGTATTTT. Its translation: CASSYGTPTDTQYF.

This clonotype was picked up a small number of times. The chain carries TRBV9 and TRBJ1-1; no clear D gene. CDR1 is SGDLS and CDR2 is YYNGEE in the germline V gene. The CDR3 extends over 13 amino acids. V was shortened by 3 bases and J by 0 bases, with 6 bases between the two germline ends. DNA for the CDR3: TGTGCCAGCAGCGACCCGATGAACACTGAAGCTTTCTTT. Its protein product is CASSDPMNTEAFF.

The genes are TRBV7-9 and TRBJ2-7, with TRBD1 matching over 10 bases. This CDR3 contains 15 residues. The trim removed 1 base at V and 2 bases at J, leaving 2 bases unmatched. Germline CDR1 and CDR2: SEHNR and FQNEAQ (reference sequence). The CDR3 loop is CASSLEGQGPYEQYF. The CDR3 DNA reads as TGTGCCAGCAGCTTAGAGGGACAGGGGCCCTACGAGCAGTACTTC.

The chain links TRBV12-5 to TRBJ2-1, with 9 bases aligning to TRBD2. The CDR3 contains 18 residues. Germline CDR1 is LGHNT and CDR2 is FRNRAP. The junction had 16 bases not matched to a gene; V was cut back by 1 base and J by 9 bases. The CDR3 sequence: CASGLAKAGLAGLGEQFF. CDR3 sequence (DNA): TGTGCTAGTGGTTTGGCAAAAGCGGGACTAGCAGGGTTGGGTGAGCAGTTCTTC.

This clonotype was observed at least ten times. The rearrangement uses TRBV7-6 and TRBJ2-3; 9 bases align to TRBD1. Germline V gene data show CDR1 as SGHVS and CDR2 as FNYEAQ. V lost 4 bases and J lost 6; bases outside the gene matches: 2. The CDR3 runs to 13 residues. CDR3 in amino acids: CASSSGTGDTQYF. The CDR3, as DNA: TGTGCCAGCAGCTCCGGGACAGGGGATACGCAGTATTTT. Drawing the rest from reference TRBV7-6 and TRBJ2-3, the complete variable domain is GAGVSQSPRYKVTKRGQDVALRCDPISGHVSLYWYRQALGQGPEFLTYFNYEAQQDKSGLPNDRFSAERPEGSISTLTIQRTEQRDSAMYRCASSSGTGDTQYFGPGTRLTVL.

The sample holds a few counts of this clonotype. The rearrangement joins TRBV7-9 to TRBJ2-6; weak D call: TRBD2 (5 bases). This CDR3 is 16 amino acids long. Germline V gene lookup returns CDR1 SEHNR and CDR2 FQNEAQ (reference sequence). Trimming took off 5 bases at V and 0 bases at J, with 11 bases between the two ends. The CDR3 loop is CASSLDSYSGANVLTF. CDR3 DNA: TGTGCCAGCAGCCTGGACTCATACTCTGGGGCCAACGTCCTGACTTTC.

Ten or more counts support this clonotype. The J gene is TRBJ2-1, the V gene TRBV7-8; tentatively, D is TRBD2 (5 bases). The V end was cut by 2 bases, the J end by 9 bases, with 17 bases between. This CDR3 contains 15 residues. Germline V CDR1 and CDR2: SGHVS, FQNEAQ. CDR3 coding DNA: TGTGCCAGCAGCTTAAATCGAGGGAGTTTCAGTGAGCAGTTCTTC. This translates into CASSLNRGSFSEQFF.

The chain combines TRBV7-3 with TRBJ2-7; 9 bases align to TRBD1. J gave up 5 bases and V 4 bases, and 6 bases lay outside the gene matches. This CDR3 has 14 amino acids. The germline V gene has CDR1 SGHTA and CDR2 FQGTGA. In DNA, the CDR3 is TGTGCCAGCAGCTCGACAGGGGGAGTCGACGAGCAGTACTTC. It is translated as CASSSTGGVDEQYF.

This clonotype was recorded a few times. The rearrangement links TRBV7-9 to TRBJ2-7, with D perhaps given as TRBD1 or TRBD2 (5 bases each). The CDR3 consists of 16 residues. Germline lookup yields CDR1 SEHNR and CDR2 FQNEAQ (reference sequence). Trimming removed 5 bases at V and 5 bases at J, with 22 bases between. In DNA form, the CDR3 reads TGTGCCAGCAGCACCCCGGGGCCGCCGATGCACCACGAGCAGTACTTC. Protein: CASSTPGPPMHHEQYF.

V usage is TRBV10-1 and J usage is TRBJ2-1; 13 bases line up with TRBD2. The length of the CDR3 is 17 residues. Germline V gene lookup returns CDR1 WNHNN and CDR2 SYGVQD (reference sequence). J gave up 2 bases and V 2 bases, and 3 bases lay outside the gene matches. Here the CDR3 DNA reads TGCGCCAGCAGTGAGGGACTAGCGGGAGACCCCTACAATGAGCAGTTCTTC. It yields the protein CASSEGLAGDPYNEQFF.

This clonotype was found a few times. V gene TRBV7-8 combines with J gene TRBJ2-1, with a tentative D call TRBD1 (7 bases). Germline CDR1 is SGHVS and CDR2 is FQNEAQ. V lost 2 bases and J lost 5, with 34 bases in between. The CDR3 is made up of 22 amino acids. CDR3 sequence reads: CASSLPGAGGTTVPIPNNEQFF. The DNA for the CDR3 is TGTGCCAGCAGCTTACCGGGGGCAGGGGGGACCACCGTCCCAATTCCAAACAATGAGCAGTTCTTC.

V and J are TRBV4-2 and TRBJ2-5; D perhaps matches TRBD2 (7 bases). The CDR3 contains 15 residues. The V gene lost 0 bases and the J gene lost 5 bases, with 13 bases spanning the gap. Germline-derived CDR1 and CDR2 are LGHNA and YNFKEQ. The CDR3 nucleotides are TGTGCCAGCAGCCAAGAGTGGGGGGGCCTCGAGACCCAGTACTTC. Protein: CASSQEWGGLETQYF.

This clonotype appeared many times. This chain links TRBV6-5 with TRBJ1-3; no firm D call. The CDR3 consists of 11 residues. The V end lost 5 bases, the J end lost 4 bases, and 3 bases lay between the germline ends. Per the germline V gene, CDR1 is MNHEY and CDR2 is SVGAGI. The CDR3 is CASSTGNTIYF. The CDR3 nucleotides are TGTGCCAGCAGTACCGGAAACACCATATATTTT.

Remarks on this clonotype: A read error may account for a junction end that differs from germline. The chain employs TRBV6-5 and TRBJ2-2; D possibly uses TRBD1 or TRBD2 (5 bases each). The CDR3 has 13 amino acids. The V gene's germline CDR1 is MNHEY and CDR2 SVGAGI. CDR3: CASSYINTGDLFF. The DNA of the CDR3 is TGTGCCAGCAGTTACATAAACACCGGGGACCTGTTTTTT.

By sample fraction, this clonotype is medium-sized (0.01 to 0.1%). The rearrangement joins TRBV5-6 to TRBJ1-4; TRBD1 might be the D (5 bases). The CDR3 loop spans 13 amino acids. From germline, CDR1 is SGHDT and CDR2 YYEEEE. Trimming removed 0 bases from V and 6 bases from J, with 6 bases in between. CDR3 DNA sequence: TGTGCCAGCAGCTTGGTCAGGGATGAAAAACTGTTTTTT. Translating it yields CASSLVRDEKLFF.

This clonotype has at least ten counts. CDR3 residues: CAISESSYEQYF. Here the CDR3 DNA reads TGTGCCATCAGTGAGTCGAGCTACGAGCAGTACTTC. V gene TRBV10-3 combines with J gene TRBJ2-7; D uncertain. This CDR3 has 12 residues. Per germline, CDR1 ENHRY and CDR2 SYGVKD. V lost 0 bases and J lost 3, with 3 bases in between.

This chain uses TRBV7-6 with TRBJ2-7; 7 bases map to TRBD2. Germline V lookup: CDR1 SGHVS, CDR2 FNYEAQ. Trimming took 1 base from V and 2 from J; bases not matched to a gene: 14. The CDR3 sequence is 18 residues long. Here the CDR3 reads CASSLGGTTRPAPYEQYF. CDR3 nucleotide sequence: TGTGCCAGCAGCTTAGGCGGGACTACCCGACCGGCCCCCTACGAGCAGTACTTC.